The 23 T cell receptor beta chains below come from one sample, sequenced in a study of T cell repertoires in cytomegalovirus infection. Their specific antigens are unknown. TCRdb passed the reads through MiXCR, listing each CDR3 protein once. In the table there are roughly 920,000 distinct CDR3 sequences, roughly a third of which are singletons. The material was cultured CD8+ T cells from PBMCs, obtained from culture after CMV antigen stimulation. The receptors shown here come from a human donor in good health (CMV status not recorded). Some clones in this sample may be carry-over from other donors' samples.

This chain joins TRBV14 and TRBJ2-2; 7 positions match TRBD2. Germline V gene sequence: CDR1 SGHDN, CDR2 FVKESK. V gave up 11 bases and J gave up 0 bases; unmatched junction bases: 9. CDR3 size: 15 residues. The chain's CDR3 is CASRVGLANTGELFF. The CDR3 DNA sequence: TGTGCCTCCCGTGTCGGACTAGCGAACACCGGGGAGCTGTTTTTT.

This chain joins TRBV28 and TRBJ2-1; 9 bases line up with TRBD1. Germline CDR1 reads MDHEN; CDR2 reads SYDVKM. This CDR3 comprises 15 residues. With 2 bases clipped from V and 9 bases from J, the junction kept 8 bases outside the gene matches. CDR3 in DNA: TGTGCCAGCAGTTTAACGGGACAGGGTAAAACTGAGCAGTTCTTC. It is translated as CASSLTGQGKTEQFF. Based on the CDR3 plus reference TRBV28 and TRBJ2-1, the full variable domain is DVKVTQSSRYLVKRTGEKVFLECVQDMDHENMFWYRQDPGLGLRLIYFSYDVKMKEKGDIPEGYSVSREKKERFSLILESASTNQTSMYLCASSLTGQGKTEQFFGPGTRLTVL.

The V gene is TRBV13, the J gene TRBJ1-2; D is perhaps TRBD1 (5 bases). Germline CDR1 reads PRHDT; CDR2 reads FYEKMQ (reference sequence). V lost 2 bases, J lost 6 bases, and 13 bases lay in between. This CDR3 spans 14 amino acids. CDR3 nucleotides: TGTGCCAGCAGCTTACGGGGCAGCCCTGATGGCTACACCTTC. It yields the protein CASSLRGSPDGYTF. Combining the CDR3 with reference TRBV13 and TRBJ1-2 gives the whole variable domain AAGVIQSPRHLIKEKRETATLKCYPIPRHDTVYWYQQGPGQDPQFLISFYEKMQSDKGSIPDRFSAQQFSDYHSELNMSSLELGDSALYFCASSLRGSPDGYTFGSGTRLTVV.

The rearrangement links TRBV5-1 to TRBJ1-2; D is undetermined. This CDR3 has 14 amino acids. Trimming shortened V by 1 base and J by 2 bases, and 9 bases separated the two germline ends. CDR1 SGHRS and CDR2 YFSETQ come from the germline V gene. The CDR3 DNA reads TGCGCCAGCAGCTTGCCCGACAAAAACTATGGCTACACCTTC. Protein: CASSLPDKNYGYTF.

The chain is built from TRBV4-2 and TRBJ2-1, with TRBD2 matching over 7 bases. V dropped 1 base and J dropped 8; count of bases not matched to a gene: 11. In germline, CDR1 is LGHNA, CDR2 YNFKEQ. The CDR3 loop spans 16 amino acids. CDR3 DNA sequence: TGTGCCAGCAGCCAAGGGCCGAGGGAGGGGCCCGATGAGCAGTTCTTC. Translated: CASSQGPREGPDEQFF.

The rearrangement joins TRBV6-1 to TRBJ2-3, with 7 bases lining up with TRBD1. This CDR3 spans 15 amino acids. The V gene's germline CDR1 is MNHNS and CDR2 SASEGT. V gave up 5 bases and J gave up 3 bases; unmatched junction bases: 8. This CDR3 is CASSLQGGFTDTQYF. The CDR3 nucleotides are TGTGCCAGCAGTCTCCAAGGGGGCTTTACAGATACGCAGTATTTT.

With respect to this clonotype: At one end the junction does not follow the germline gene, possibly because of a read error. The V and J genes are TRBV4-1 and TRBJ1-1, with 7 bases identical to TRBD1. The CDR3 is 15 amino acids. Germline loops: CDR1 MGHRA, CDR2 YSYEKL. CDR3 in amino acids: CASSPEGQMNTEVFF. The CDR3 DNA reads TGCGCCAGCAGCCCTGAGGGACAGATGAACACTGAAGTTTTCTTT.

This clonotype was seen a handful of times. The chain carries TRBV7-2 and TRBJ2-5, with D perhaps being TRBD1 or TRBD2 (6 bases each). V was pared by 5 bases and J by 4 bases, with 17 bases between. CDR1 and CDR2 (germline): SGHTA, FQGNSA. The CDR3 runs 15 residues. In DNA form, the CDR3 reads TGTGCCAGCAGCCGGGGGCGGGGAATCAGAGAGACCCAGTACTTC. Protein sequence: CASSRGRGIRETQYF. The full variable domain, its missing parts supplied by reference TRBV7-2 and TRBJ2-5, is GAGVSQSPSNKVTEKGKDVELRCDPISGHTALYWYRQSLGQGLEFLIYFQGNSAPDKSGLPSDRFSAERTGGSVSTLTIQRTQQEDSAVYLCASSRGRGIRETQYFGPGTRLLVL.

The chain recombines TRBV7-9 with TRBJ2-6; D not resolved. Per germline, CDR1 SEHNR and CDR2 FQNEAQ (reference sequence). CDR3 length: 17 residues. V gave up 0 bases and J gave up 0 bases, with 9 bases separating them. CDR3 sequence: CASSLATRGSGANVLTF. CDR3 sequence (DNA): TGTGCCAGCAGCTTAGCGACACGAGGCTCTGGGGCCAACGTCCTGACTTTC.

This clonotype was seen only a few times. The chain carries TRBV7-9 and TRBJ2-5; TRBD2 agrees at 11 bases. The CDR3 is made up of 14 amino acids. Germline V gene sequence: CDR1 SEHNR, CDR2 FQNEAQ (reference sequence). The V segment lost 7 bases and the J segment 2 bases; nucleotides outside the gene matches: 3. CDR3 loop: CASTTSGVQETQYF. The CDR3 DNA reads as TGTGCCAGCACGACTAGCGGGGTACAAGAGACCCAGTACTTC.

This clonotype was picked up many times. The CDR3 coding sequence is TGTGCCAGCAGCCGCTATTCGGATTACAATGAGCAGTTCTTC. It encodes CASSRYSDYNEQFF. The rearrangement links TRBV7-8 to TRBJ2-1; no clear D gene. The CDR3 is 14 residues long. Trimming left V 5 bases short and J 4 bases short, with 12 bases between. Germline loops: CDR1 SGHVS, CDR2 FQNEAQ.

V is TRBV12-3 or TRBV12-4 and J is TRBJ2-1; unclear D gene. This CDR3 region has 10 residues. V dropped 5 bases and J dropped 11 bases, with 7 bases sitting between them. Here the CDR3 DNA reads TGTGCCAGCAGTGCGACCAAGCAGTTCTTC. Amino acid sequence: CASSATKQFF.

The V and J genes are TRBV19 and TRBJ2-1; no definite D call. The CDR3 contains 13 residues. With 0 bases removed from V and 10 bases from J, the gap between germline ends came to 10 bases. Per the germline V gene, CDR1 is LNHDA and CDR2 is SQIVND (reference sequence). The CDR3 here is CASSIDDGEEQFF. CDR3 nucleotides: TGTGCCAGTAGTATAGACGACGGAGAAGAGCAGTTCTTC.

This clonotype came up a few times. The rearrangement links TRBV10-3 to TRBJ1-2; no firm D call. Trimming pared 4 bases from V and 8 bases from J, leaving 11 bases between. CDR3 length equals 12 residues. Germline CDR1 is ENHRY and CDR2 is SYGVKD. CDR3 nucleotide sequence: TGTGCCATCAGTGGAGAGGATCGCGGCTACACCTTC. Its protein is CAISGEDRGYTF.

DNA of the CDR3: TGTGCCATCAGTGATATTAGCCCTTTTCAGGACCTGACTTTC. This gives the protein CAISDISPFQDLTF. The rearrangement uses TRBV10-3 and TRBJ2-6; D gene uncertain. Germline V gene sequence: CDR1 ENHRY, CDR2 SYGVKD. V gave up 3 bases and J gave up 15 bases, with 18 bases separating them. CDR3 length: 14 residues.

The chain couples TRBV7-9 to TRBJ2-5, with 7 bases lining up with TRBD1. With V trimmed by 7 bases and J by 0 bases, 8 bases remained unmatched. The CDR3 consists of 15 residues. Per the germline V gene, CDR1 is SEHNR and CDR2 is FQNEAQ (reference sequence). The CDR3 sequence is CASTAGTANQETQYF. The CDR3 bases are TGTGCCAGCACCGCCGGGACAGCTAACCAAGAGACCCAGTACTTC.

The chain couples TRBV15 to TRBJ2-7; D not certain. The CDR3 loop spans 13 amino acids. Germline loops: CDR1 LNHNV, CDR2 YYDKDF (reference sequence). The CDR3 DNA reads as TGTGCCACCAGCGGGTGGGCCTCGGACGAGCTGTACGTC. Encoded protein: CATSGWASDELYV.

This sequence joins TRBV12-3 or TRBV12-4 and TRBJ2-5, with D unresolved. The CDR3 has 14 residues. V shed 6 bases and J shed 2 bases, with 13 bases lying between them. CDR3 nucleotide sequence: TGTGCCAGCAGCCCCTTAGAAGGTCAAGAGACCCAGTACTTC. Protein: CASSPLEGQETQYF.

The chain combines TRBV12-3 or TRBV12-4 with TRBJ2-1, with D possibly being TRBD1 or TRBD2 (5 bases each). The CDR3 totals 13 residues. The V and J ends lost 7 bases and 7 bases respectively, with 14 bases between them. The CDR3 protein is CASTAPGRNEQFF. Written as DNA, the CDR3 is TGTGCCAGCACCGCCCCGGGGCGGAATGAGCAGTTCTTC.

This clonotype was seen at least ten times. The chain has TRBV12-3 or TRBV12-4 and TRBJ2-1, with TRBD2 matching over 9 bases. This CDR3 contains 17 residues. V lost 5 bases to trimming and J lost 2 bases; unmatched junction nucleotides: 10. The CDR3 loop is CASSPPSTSGPYNEQFF. The CDR3 DNA reads TGTGCCAGCAGTCCTCCCTCGACTAGCGGACCCTACAATGAGCAGTTCTTC.

Only a few counts were recorded for this clonotype. The chain has TRBV7-9 and TRBJ1-4; D is possibly TRBD1 (6 bases). This CDR3 contains 16 residues. The V and J ends lost 4 bases and 4 bases respectively, with 16 bases between them. Germline lookup yields CDR1 SEHNR and CDR2 FQNEAQ (reference sequence). CDR3 coding DNA: TGTGCCAGCAGCTCCCTATGGACAGACATTAATGAAAAACTGTTTTTT. Its protein is CASSSLWTDINEKLFF.

The chain combines TRBV5-6 with TRBJ1-2; D gene ambiguous. Trimming stripped 0 bases from V and 4 bases from J, with 10 bases between. The CDR3 totals 14 residues. Germline V gene data show CDR1 as SGHDT and CDR2 as YYEEEE. The CDR3, as DNA: TGTGCCAGCAGCTTGGAAGAGGCTTTCTATGGCTACACCTTC. This gives the protein CASSLEEAFYGYTF.

This clonotype was observed many times. V gene TRBV6-1 combines with J gene TRBJ2-4; tentative D call: TRBD1 (5 bases). In germline, CDR1 is MNHNS, CDR2 SASEGT. CDR3 length equals 16 residues. Between the trimmed V and J ends, which lost 6 bases and 0 bases, there was a span of 15 bases. CDR3 in DNA: TGTGCCAGCAGGGACCCAGACAGAACAGCCAAAAACATTCAGTACTTC. Translating it yields CASRDPDRTAKNIQYF.